These T cell receptor beta chains were read from a single sample in a study of blood T cell repertoires in COVID-19. TCRdb keeps only in-frame clones here, not all; method: immunoSEQ multiplex PCR. The profile covers 120,000 to 150,000 clones, with 80% appearing a single time and roughly 13% taken by the ten largest. Sequenced: peripheral blood. The receptors stem from a man aged 60-69 years with active or convalescent COVID-19. Each CDR3 is given with its conserved first and last residue. A D gene is named only where the DNA matches it firmly. Only part of the rows carry a size: once, few, many, or a class if the clone is expanded.

V gene	J gene	D gene	clone size	CDR3 DNA	CDR3 protein
TRBV6-2/TRBV6-3	TRBJ2-1	TRBD2	-	TGTGCCAGCAGTTACCGGACTAGCGGGAGTAGGTACAATGAGCAGTTCTTC	CASSYRTSGSRYNEQFF
TRBV7-8	TRBJ2-2	-	few	TGTGCCAGCAGCTCTCCCCCCGGGGAGCTGTTTTTT	CASSSPPGELFF
TRBV6-2/TRBV6-3	TRBJ2-4	TRBD1	-	TGTGCCAGCACCCCTTCCCTCGGAGGGACAGGGGCCAGCGGAAACATTCAGTACTTC	CASTPSLGGTGASGNIQYF
TRBV9	TRBJ2-1	-	-	TGTGCCAGCAGCGTAGTTTCGGAGCCCCGTCACAATGAGCAGTTCTTC	CASSVVSEPRHNEQFF
TRBV28	TRBJ2-2	TRBD1	-	TGTGCCATCCGCAGGGGGTGGGACACCGGGGAGCTGTTTTTT	CAIRRGWDTGELFF
TRBV10-3	TRBJ2-5	-	-	TGTGCCATCAGTGAGACGAGCTTCCAAGAGACCCAGTACTTC	CAISETSFQETQYF
TRBV12-3/TRBV12-4	TRBJ2-3	-	-	TGTGCCAGCGGGAGGACAGATACGCAGTATTTT	CASGRTDTQYF
TRBV24-1	TRBJ2-2	-	few	TGTGCCACCAGTGATTTACGTGGGGAGGCCGGGGAGCTGTTTTTT	CATSDLRGEAGELFF
TRBV28	TRBJ1-5	-	-	TGTGCCAGCAGTTTATGGAGGGTGGGCTGGCAGCCCCAGCATTTT	CASSLWRVGWQPQHF
TRBV7-9	TRBJ2-2	-	-	TGTGCCAGCACTCTTGACCGGGGACTCTTACACACCGGGGAGCTGTTTTTT	CASTLDRGLLHTGELFF
TRBV7-2	TRBJ2-2	-	-	TGTGCCAGCAGCACCCGTAATACGGGGACCGGGGAGCTGTTTTTT	CASSTRNTGTGELFF
TRBV4-1	TRBJ2-7	TRBD2	-	TGCGCCAGCAGCCAAACTAGCGGATACTACGAGCAGTACTTC	CASSQTSGYYEQYF
TRBV5-1	TRBJ2-3	TRBD2	-	TGCGCCAGCAGCACAGGGACTAGCGGCTCAAGCACAGATACGCAGTATTTT	CASSTGTSGSSTDTQYF
TRBV5-1	TRBJ2-3	TRBD1	once	TGCGCCAGCAGCACAGGGGGCGCAAGCACAGATACGCAGTATTTT	CASSTGGASTDTQYF
TRBV30	TRBJ1-2	TRBD1	-	TGTGCCTGGAGATTCGTTGGCAGGGGGTGGACTTACTATGGCTACACCTTC	CAWRFVGRGWTYYGYTF
TRBV19	TRBJ2-1	TRBD1	-	TGTGCCAGTACTCGGACAGGGGGATACAATGAGCAGTTCTTC	CASTRTGGYNEQFF
TRBV4-2	TRBJ2-7	TRBD2	-	TGTGCCAGCAGCCAAGGGCGGGAGACCTACGAGCAGTACTTC	CASSQGRETYEQYF
TRBV11-3	TRBJ1-6	TRBD1	-	TGTGCCAGCAGCTCCCGACAGGGGGTCTCACCCCTCCACTTT	CASSSRQGVSPLHF
TRBV5-4	TRBJ2-2	TRBD2	-	TGTGCCAGCAGCGTAAGAGCGGGAGAGGTCACCGGGGAGCTGTTTTTT	CASSVRAGEVTGELFF
TRBV2	TRBJ2-2	TRBD2	-	TGTGCCAGCTCCTTTGGGAGGGAGGTTGGCACCGGGGAGCTGTTTTTT	CASSFGREVGTGELFF
TRBV29-1	TRBJ2-7	-	-	TGCAGCGTTGGGGGTCAGGGCCTCTACGAGCAGTACTTC	CSVGGQGLYEQYF
TRBV12-3/TRBV12-4	TRBJ1-6	-	-	TGTGCCAGCAGTTTACAGGATATTTCACCCCTCCACTTT	CASSLQDISPLHF
TRBV7-6	TRBJ1-5	-	-	TGTGCCAGCAGCTTTGGGGGGAACACTCAGCCCCAGCATTTT	CASSFGGNTQPQHF
TRBV4-1	TRBJ1-2	-	-	TGCGCCAGCAGCCAAGGGGGGTGGGGGCGTTCTGGCTATGGCTACACCTTC	CASSQGGWGRSGYGYTF
TRBV6-6	TRBJ1-3	-	few	TGTGCCAGCAGCCAAGACGGGAGAAACACCATATATTTT	CASSQDGRNTIYF
TRBV19	TRBJ1-2	-	-	TGTGCCAGTAGTACAACAGGGTATCCCGGCTACACCTTC	CASSTTGYPGYTF
TRBV11-2	TRBJ1-1	-	-	TGTGCCAGCAGCCCATACCCGACAGTTCTGAACACTGAAGCTTTCTTT	CASSPYPTVLNTEAFF
TRBV5-5	TRBJ2-2	TRBD2	-	TGTGCCAGCAGCCGGACTAGCGGAAACACCGGGGAGCTGTTTTTT	CASSRTSGNTGELFF
TRBV11-2	TRBJ1-2	-	-	TGTGCCAGCAGCTCGTCCGGGGGAGGCTACACCTTC	CASSSSGGGYTF
TRBV10-3	TRBJ2-7	TRBD1	few	TGTGCCGCACGCCAGACAGGGGATTCCTACGAGCAGTACTTC	CAARQTGDSYEQYF
TRBV7-2	TRBJ2-7	-	few	TGTGCCAGCAGCTTAGGGGGCTCGTTCGGTGAGCAGTACTTC	CASSLGGSFGEQYF
TRBV7-7	TRBJ2-3	TRBD1	-	TGTGCCAGCGCGACAGGGCCTAGCACAGATACGCAGTATTTT	CASATGPSTDTQYF
TRBV6-2/TRBV6-3	TRBJ1-5	TRBD1	-	TGTGCCAGCAGTTACGACAGGGAAGATACGTTCAATCAGCCCCAGCATTTT	CASSYDREDTFNQPQHF
TRBV7-8	TRBJ2-1	TRBD2	once	TGTGCCAGCAGCTATCGCGGCGGGGGGGGGTACAATGAGCAGTTCTTC	CASSYRGGGGYNEQFF
TRBV18	TRBJ1-1	TRBD1	few	TGTGCCAGCTCACCGACGAGGACAGGGGCCGGTGCTACGGCTTTCTTT	CASSPTRTGAGATAFF
TRBV13	TRBJ2-3	TRBD2	once	TGTGCCAGCAGCGCTGGGAGGGAAACCAGTTTCACAGATACGCAGTATTTT	CASSAGRETSFTDTQYF
TRBV5-1	TRBJ2-1	TRBD1	many	TGCGCCAGCAGCTTGTCCCCTCCGGGACAGGGTGGCAATGAGCAGTTCTTC	CASSLSPPGQGGNEQFF
TRBV11-2	TRBJ1-1	TRBD1	-	TGTGCCAGCAGCCATCGCAATCCCCCGGACAGGGCGAACACTGAAGCTTTCTTT	CASSHRNPPDRANTEAFF
TRBV18	TRBJ1-1	-	-	TGTGCCAGCTCACCCCCCCTGGGGCTAACTAAGACTGAAGCTTTCTTT	CASSPPLGLTKTEAFF
TRBV27	TRBJ2-7	TRBD1	-	TGTGCCAGCAGTCTCCGGGACAGAGCCTACGAGCAGTACTTC	CASSLRDRAYEQYF
TRBV19	TRBJ2-2	-	-	TGTGCCTGTTACGACAGTTTTCGTAACACCGGGGAGCTGTTTTTT	CACYDSFRNTGELFF
TRBV10-3	TRBJ1-1	-	-	TGTGCCATCAGCTTGCGGGGAGGGGTTGACACTGAAGCTTTCTTT	CAISLRGGVDTEAFF
TRBV15	TRBJ2-5	TRBD2	-	TGTGCCACCAGCAGAGGCGGGACTAGCGGGCCACAGTACTTC	CATSRGGTSGPQYF
TRBV7-7	TRBJ2-7	TRBD1	-	TGTGCCAGCAGCACCGGGACAGGGGTCTCCTACGAGCAGTACTTC	CASSTGTGVSYEQYF
TRBV5-1	TRBJ2-7	TRBD2	few	TGCGCCAGCAGCTTGCCGGGACTAGGATCCTACGAGCAGTACTTC	CASSLPGLGSYEQYF
TRBV9	TRBJ2-5	TRBD2	once	TGTGCCAGCAGCCGCGGGGGGGACCAAGAGACCCAGTACTTC	CASSRGGDQETQYF
TRBV7-8	TRBJ2-7	TRBD1	-	TGTGCCAGCAGCTTTGGACAGGGGGTACCTTTCGAGCAGTACTTC	CASSFGQGVPFEQYF
TRBV7-9	TRBJ2-2	TRBD1	-	TGTGCCAGCAGCCCGGACAGGCACGAAGAATCCGGGGAGCTGTTTTTT	CASSPDRHEESGELFF
TRBV29-1	TRBJ2-7	-	once	TGCAGCGTGTTTGGCGATGCTAGCTACGAGCAGTACTTC	CSVFGDASYEQYF
TRBV6-2/TRBV6-3	TRBJ2-7	-	many	TGTGCCAGCAGTCTCTCGAGAGTATCCTACGAGCAGTACTTC	CASSLSRVSYEQYF
TRBV28	TRBJ2-4	-	-	TGTGCCAGCAGTTTCGCAGGGCGAACCAAAAACATTCAGTACTTC	CASSFAGRTKNIQYF
TRBV6-6	TRBJ1-6	-	-	TGTGCCAGCACCAACACGAATTCACCCCTCCACTTT	CASTNTNSPLHF
TRBV6-6	TRBJ1-3	-	-	TGTGCCAGCAGTTACGAAGGGGCTGGAAACACCATATATTTT	CASSYEGAGNTIYF
TRBV29-1	TRBJ2-1	TRBD2	-	TGCAGCGTCACCACCGGGACTAGCGAGAATGAGCAGTTCTTC	CSVTTGTSENEQFF
TRBV29-1	TRBJ2-7	TRBD2	-	TGCAGCGTCCTAGCGGCCATGGGAGAGCAGTACTTC	CSVLAAMGEQYF